This T cell receptor beta chain was sequenced in a study of blood T cells in healthy people across ages. The CDR3 consists of 15 residues. Germline CDR1 and CDR2: SGDLS and YYNGEE. V lost 0 bases to trimming and J lost 0 bases; unmatched junction nucleotides: 2. This clonotype showed up just a few times. Then a second PCR, running roughly 7 to 11 cycles, was carried out with a sample-barcoded 5' primer and a J-beta primer mix. TCRdb analysed the 5' RACE reads with MiXCR anew, one entry per CDR3 protein. Among approximately 850,000 distinct CDR3 sequences, 58% were seen once, and the ten largest hold approximately 23%.

Input material: blood. The chain recombines TRBV9 with TRBJ1-2, with 7 bases matching TRBD1. The TCR was taken from a man aged 25 to 45 in good health. CDR3 sequence (DNA): TGTGCCAGCAGCGTAGGGACAGGAGCTAACTATGGCTACACCTTC. This encodes CASSVGTGANYGYTF.